This T cell receptor (beta chain) was retrieved from a study of T-cell reconstitution after alpha-beta-depleted transplantation in children. From germline, CDR1 is SGHRS and CDR2 YFSETQ. The J segment lost 0 bases and the V segment lost 4 bases, leaving 6 bases of the junction unmatched. The CDR3 sequence is 16 residues long. In this sample, this clonotype turned up many times. Preparing the TCRbeta library involved the use of unique molecular identifiers. Via MiXCR, TCRdb re-called the PCR reads, giving one row per CDR3 protein. This sample has a few hundred thousand distinct CDR3 sequences, with under 15% found just once.

The clonotype was recovered from a human donor who donated a stem cell graft to a child with combined immunodeficiency. The sequenced sample was PBMCs from the stem cell graft donor, obtained from the stem cell graft. This chain joins TRBV5-1 and TRBJ2-2, with 7 bases that match TRBD1. The CDR3 loop reads CASSIRQGSNTGELFF. The CDR3 coding sequence is TGCGCCAGCAGCATCAGACAGGGTTCGAACACCGGGGAGCTGTTTTTT.